The subject of this entry is one T cell receptor beta chain. This CDR3 has 13 amino acids. Between the trimmed V and J ends, which lost 3 bases and 2 bases, there was a span of 7 bases. Germline CDR1 reads KGHSH; CDR2 reads LQKENI. With 60 Vbeta and 13 Jbeta primers, the PCR was carried out. The repertoire was sequenced with immunoSEQ multiplex PCR; TCRdb's copy has only in-frame clones and lacks some. This repertoire shows 110,000 to 150,000 clones, approximately 79% found once; its top ten account for 4.3%. The data are from a study of cytomegalovirus exposure and HLA in healthy donors. The source of this sequence is a man between 18 and 35 years old in good health and CMV-seropositive. The sequencing input was PBMCs. The rearrangement uses TRBV18 and TRBJ1-2; possibly TRBD1 for D (5 bases). As DNA, the CDR3 is TGTGCCAGCTCACCGGGGCCAAACTATGGCTACACCTTC. This codes for CASSPGPNYGYTF. The full variable domain, with the rest looked up from reference TRBV18 and TRBJ1-2, is NAGVMQNPRHLVRRRGQEARLRCSPMKGHSHVYWYRQLPEEGLKFMVYLQKENIIDESGMPKERFSAEFPKEGPSILRIQQVVRGDSAAYFCASSPGPNYGYTFGSGTRLTVV.